The 2 T cell receptor beta chains below were found in one sample sequenced in a study of cytomegalovirus exposure and HLA in healthy donors. Primers for the PCR totalled 60 Vbeta and 13 Jbeta. Using immunoSEQ multiplex PCR, the repertoire was profiled, and TCRdb retains in-frame clones only, with some absent. The profile shows about 160,000 clones, about 80% of them singletons. Sequencing was carried out using PBMCs. These receptors were collected from a man in his forties in good health and CMV-seropositive.

This clone was found once. J is TRBJ2-1 and V is TRBV19, with 7 bases matching TRBD2. From germline, CDR1 is LNHDA and CDR2 SQIVND (reference sequence). This CDR3 has 16 amino acids. After removal of 9 bases from V and 1 base from J, the junction contained 12 bases not matched to a gene. CDR3 sequence reads: CASNKGGSISYNEQFF. Written as DNA, the CDR3 is TGTGCCAGCAACAAGGGCGGGAGTATTTCCTACAATGAGCAGTTCTTC.

The chain is built from TRBV6-1 and TRBJ2-5; D unresolved. The CDR3 is 13 residues long. Per the germline V gene, CDR1 is MNHNS and CDR2 is SASEGT. The V and J ends lost 9 bases and 3 bases respectively, with 14 bases between them. CDR3 sequence reads: CASRKAVKETQYF. CDR3 sequence (DNA): TGTGCCAGTAGGAAGGCGGTTAAAGAGACCCAGTACTTC.